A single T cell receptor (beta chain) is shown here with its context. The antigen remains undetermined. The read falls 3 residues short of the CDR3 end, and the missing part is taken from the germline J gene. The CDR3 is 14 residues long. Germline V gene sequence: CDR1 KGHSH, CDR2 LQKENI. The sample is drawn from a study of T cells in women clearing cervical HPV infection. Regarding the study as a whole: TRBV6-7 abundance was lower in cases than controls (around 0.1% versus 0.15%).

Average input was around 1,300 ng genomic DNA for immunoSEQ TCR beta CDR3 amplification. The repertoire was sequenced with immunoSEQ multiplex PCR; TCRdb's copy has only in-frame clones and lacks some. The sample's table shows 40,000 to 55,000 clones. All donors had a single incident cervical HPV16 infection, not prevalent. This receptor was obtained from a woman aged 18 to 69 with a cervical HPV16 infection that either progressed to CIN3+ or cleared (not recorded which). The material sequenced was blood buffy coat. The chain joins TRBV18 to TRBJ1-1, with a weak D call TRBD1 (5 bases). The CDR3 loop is CASSPQGPPDEAFF. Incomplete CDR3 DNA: TGTGCCAGCTCACCACAGGGGCCGCCGGATGAG.